This TCR beta chain was recorded in a study of shared clonotypes between healthy human individuals. Across the study: Two women and three men aged 18 to 49 served as donors. Whole-study findings and limits: The four-donor shared clonotypes exceeded non-shared clonotypes in generation probability, with non-shared ones scoring lower. Among donors, sharing of clonotypes was expected to be affected by sequencing depth.

Sequencing used immunoSEQ multiplex PCR; TCRdb keeps in-frame clones, though not all of them. The table shows 2 million to 2.5 million clones, with about 94% occurring only once. Naive CD8 cells, CD45RO-negative and positively selected for CCR7, excluded terminally differentiated effector memory CD45RA+ cells. A remark on this clone: Its antigen is undetermined.

CDR3 length equals 13 residues. The germline V gene encodes CDR1 SGHAT and CDR2 FQNNGV. With 5 bases removed from V and 4 bases from J, the gap between germline ends came to 9 bases. The receptor was isolated from a man aged 18 to 35 in good health. The V call is TRBV11-2, the J call TRBJ1-5; possible D gene TRBD1, 5 bases. Sample: naive CD8+ T cells sorted from blood. CDR3 in amino acids: CASSQGLNQPQHF. The CDR3 DNA reads as TGTGCCAGCAGCCAGGGTCTAAATCAGCCCCAGCATTTT. The complete variable domain, with remaining parts taken from reference TRBV11-2 and TRBJ1-5, reads EAGVAQSPRYKIIEKRQSVAFWCNPISGHATLYWYQQILGQGPKLLIQFQNNGVVDDSQLPKDRFSAERLKGVDSTLKIQPAKLEDSAVYLCASSQGLNQPQHFGDGTRLSIL.